This TCR beta chain stems from a study of beta chain features in type 1 diabetes. The study's findings and limits: In the patient group, naive, central memory and Treg TCRB repertoires seemed more alike than in the healthy donor group.

Details on this clone: Its antigen is currently unknown.

The trim removed 0 bases at V and 3 bases at J, leaving 4 bases unmatched. The CDR3 has 15 residues. CDR1 and CDR2 (germline): LGHNA, YSLEER. All of the isolated RNA was reverse transcribed, so expressed TCRB transcripts were sequenced. Sequenced by immunoSEQ multiplex PCR; TCRdb stores in-frame clones only, minus some. The sample consists of 10,000 to 15,000 clones, more than 40% of them appearing once. V is TRBV4-3 and J is TRBJ2-7, with 8 bases aligning to TRBD1. The sequenced sample consisted of stem cell memory CD4+ T cells from blood. This TCR derives from a man aged 18 to 35 in good health. The CDR3 DNA reads as TGCGCCAGCAGCCAAGATCCGGGACAGGACTACGAGCAGTACTTC. It encodes CASSQDPGQDYEQYF.